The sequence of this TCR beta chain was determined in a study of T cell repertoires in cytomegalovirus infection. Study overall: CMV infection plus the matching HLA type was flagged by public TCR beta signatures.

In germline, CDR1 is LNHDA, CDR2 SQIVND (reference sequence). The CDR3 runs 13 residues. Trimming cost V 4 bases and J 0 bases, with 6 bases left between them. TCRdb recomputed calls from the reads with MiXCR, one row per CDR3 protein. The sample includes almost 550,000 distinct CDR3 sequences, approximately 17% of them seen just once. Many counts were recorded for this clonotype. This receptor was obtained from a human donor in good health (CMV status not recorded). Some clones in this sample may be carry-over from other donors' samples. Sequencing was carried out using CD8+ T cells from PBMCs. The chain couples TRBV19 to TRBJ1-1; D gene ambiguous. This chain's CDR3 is CASSRVLNTEAFF. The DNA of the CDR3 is TGTGCCAGTAGTAGGGTTCTGAACACTGAAGCTTTCTTT.